This T cell receptor (beta chain) was observed in a study of shared clonotypes between healthy human individuals. Clones were sequenced by immunoSEQ multiplex PCR, and TCRdb holds only the in-frame ones, with some missing. The sample records some 500,000 clones, about 96% being singletons. For this clone: The antigen is not known.

Study-wide points: The rarefaction results pointed to incomplete sorted-subset sequencing despite large depth. Specimens sampled were limited to blood, with tissue repertoires likely differing.

From germline, CDR1 is SGHRS and CDR2 YFSETQ. The V end lost 3 bases, the J end lost 0 bases, and 25 bases lay between the germline ends. The CDR3 totals 20 residues. The receptor comes from a woman in her 30s in good health. The rearrangement links TRBV5-1 to TRBJ2-1, with a weak D call TRBD1 (6 bases). Specimen: naive CD4+ T cells sorted from blood. Indicated subset: CD45RA+ positively selected. The CDR3 sequence is CASSSTLDSTGPSSYNEQFF. In DNA form, the CDR3 reads TGCGCCAGCAGCTCTACCCTGGATTCGACAGGACCGAGCTCCTACAATGAGCAGTTCTTC.